These T cell receptor beta chains were read from a single sample in a study of persistence of HIV-infected CD4 T cells. Their antigens are not known. Measured with immunoSEQ multiplex PCR; TCRdb has only the in-frame clones, and not every one. The sample shows just under 20,000 clones, about 84% of them seen only once. Sequenced material: CD4+ T cells sorted from PBMCs after roughly 18-hour stimulation, taken from a patient who received antiretroviral therapy. Every receptor here comes from an adult man with HIV who was CMV-seropositive. Both conserved end residues are part of each CDR3. A D gene is named only where the DNA matches it firmly. Clone size, where shown, is once, few, many, or a class for clones that have expanded.

NA	TRBJ2-1	TRBV4-1	TRBD2	CASSQDPQRGGNEQFF	TGCGCCAGCAGCCAAGACCCCCAGCGGGGGGGTAATGAGCAGTTCTTC
NA	TRBJ1-5	TRBV7-9	NA	CASSPLPGVGSNQPQHF	TGTGCCAGCAGCCCCCTCCCAGGCGTCGGTAGCAATCAGCCCCAGCATTTT
NA	TRBJ1-4	TRBV6-5	NA	CASTTFWTTNEKLFF	TGTGCCAGCACCACCTTCTGGACGACGAATGAAAAACTGTTTTTT
NA	TRBJ2-7	TRBV28	TRBD2	CASRPGLAIYEQYF	TGTGCCAGCAGGCCGGGACTAGCGATCTACGAGCAGTACTTC
once	TRBJ2-1	TRBV7-3	NA	CASSRQAYNEQFF	TGTGCCAGCAGCCGGCAAGCCTACAATGAGCAGTTCTTC
NA	TRBJ1-3	TRBV19	NA	CASSATGSGNTIYF	TGTGCCAGTAGCGCGACAGGCTCTGGAAACACCATATATTTT
NA	TRBJ2-3	TRBV9	TRBD1	CASSAQTGFRTDTQYF	TGTGCCAGCAGCGCCCAGACAGGGTTCAGGACAGATACGCAGTATTTT
NA	TRBJ1-2	TRBV9	NA	CASSVMSTYGYTF	TGTGCCAGCAGCGTAATGAGTACGTATGGCTACACCTTC
few	TRBJ1-5	TRBV5-6	TRBD1	CASSRQGELRPQHF	TGTGCCAGCAGCCGACAGGGAGAACTGAGGCCCCAGCATTTT
NA	TRBJ2-1	TRBV11-3	TRBD2	CASSLEGLAGGRWGEQFF	TGTGCCAGCAGCTTAGAAGGGCTAGCGGGGGGGCGTTGGGGTGAGCAGTTCTTC
NA	TRBJ2-2	TRBV9	NA	CASGGAGSTGELFF	TGTGCCAGCGGGGGGGCCGGGAGCACCGGGGAGCTGTTTTTT
NA	TRBJ1-5	TRBV28	TRBD1	CASSADRDNQPQHF	TGTGCCAGCAGTGCGGACAGGGACAATCAGCCCCAGCATTTT
NA	TRBJ1-1	TRBV30	TRBD1	CAWSGQGNTEAFF	TGTGCCTGGAGTGGACAGGGCAACACTGAAGCTTTCTTT
NA	TRBJ2-2	TRBV6-4	TRBD1	CASSDRAGELFF	TGTGCCAGCAGCGACAGGGCCGGGGAGCTGTTTTTT